These 7 T cell receptor beta chains came from one sample sequenced in a study of T cell responses to AZD1222 COVID-19 vaccine. Repertoires were generated with immunoSEQ multiplex PCR, while TCRdb's copy carries only in-frame clones and drops some. The sample holds some 140,000 clones, 89% seen once. This material consisted of peripheral blood, taken 28 days after the second AZD1222 dose. The receptors come from an adult who received the AZD1222 COVID-19 vaccine.

This clone was observed a few times. The genes are TRBV5-4 and TRBJ2-2, with TRBD1 as a possible D gene (6 bases). V shed 0 bases and J shed 5 bases, with 14 bases lying between them. The CDR3 runs to 16 residues. Looked up from germline, CDR1 is SGHNT and CDR2 is YYREEE (reference sequence). CDR3 sequence (DNA): TGTGCCAGCAGCTTGGTACAGGGCGCAAATACCGGGGAGCTGTTTTTT. Protein sequence: CASSLVQGANTGELFF.

The chain uses TRBV4-3 and TRBJ1-4, with a possible D match to TRBD1 (5 bases). Per germline, CDR1 LGHNA and CDR2 YSLEER. Trimming removed 0 bases from V and 4 bases from J, with 12 bases in between. The CDR3 is 16 amino acids. The CDR3 loop reads CASSQDLGRVNEKLFF. The CDR3 nucleotides are TGCGCCAGCAGCCAAGATTTAGGCAGGGTTAATGAAAAACTGTTTTTT.

This chain's CDR3 is CASQGGNTEAFF. The DNA for the CDR3 is TGTGCCAGTCAGGGGGGGAACACTGAAGCTTTCTTT. This chain uses TRBV10-3 with TRBJ1-1, with 7 bases that match TRBD1. The junction had 3 bases not matched to a gene; V was cut back by 10 bases and J by 1 base. The CDR3 is 12 residues long. Germline CDR1 ENHRY, CDR2 SYGVKD.

The genes are TRBV29-1 and TRBJ1-1; tentatively, D is TRBD1 (6 bases). With 6 bases removed from V and 5 bases from J, the gap between germline ends came to 10 bases. CDR1 SQVTM and CDR2 ANQGSEA come from the germline V gene. The CDR3 runs to 11 residues. CDR3 in amino acids: CSVKGETEAFF. The CDR3, as DNA: TGCAGCGTGAAGGGGGAGACTGAAGCTTTCTTT.

The V gene is TRBV18, the J gene TRBJ1-2, with 8 bases fitting TRBD1. V lost 4 bases and J lost 4; bases outside the gene matches: 8. The CDR3 consists of 15 residues. Germline CDR1 reads KGHSH; CDR2 reads LQKENI. The CDR3 spells CASSLMDRDGYGYTF. The CDR3 nucleotides read TGTGCCAGCTCACTCATGGACAGGGACGGCTATGGCTACACCTTC.

The chain employs TRBV30 and TRBJ1-1; no firm D call. Trimming removed 4 bases from V and 4 bases from J, with 16 bases in between. This CDR3 spans 14 amino acids. The germline gives CDR1 GTSNPN, CDR2 SVGIG (reference sequence). The CDR3 DNA is TGTGCCTGGACCAACGGGGTCTCGGCCACTGAAGCTTTCTTT. The encoded protein is CAWTNGVSATEAFF.

V gene TRBV6-5 combines with J gene TRBJ1-2, with 7 bases lining up with TRBD1. Germline CDR1 MNHEY, CDR2 SVGAGI. This CDR3 is 15 amino acids long. J gave up 7 bases and V 6 bases, and 14 bases lay outside the gene matches. The DNA for the CDR3 is TGTGCCAGCAGCCTCAGACAGGGACCTCGTAGTGGCTACACCTTC. Translating it yields CASSLRQGPRSGYTF.